This is a list of T cell receptor beta chains from one sample in a study of T-cell memory formation after mild COVID-19. TCRdb independently ran MiXCR on the 5' RACE reads; one entry per CDR3 protein. The sample shows fewer than 400,000 distinct CDR3 sequences, 13% of them seen only once. Sequencing used PBMCs or a T cell subset sorted from them (not recorded which). These receptors were obtained from a man aged 18 to 35 who had mild COVID-19 (a few samples of this study predate the infection). Cell type and time point are not known. The CDR3 runs from the conserved cysteine through the conserved F or W. D genes are given only for firm matches. A row's size may be missing; if present it is once, few, many or a size class.

D,V,size,J,DNA,CDR3
.,TRBV5-1,.,TRBJ2-1,TGCGCCAGCAGCGCCAGACAGGCGGCGGGCGAGCAGTTCTTC,CASSARQAAGEQFF
TRBD2,TRBV25-1,.,TRBJ2-2,TGTGCCAGCAGAGCTTCCTCTCTAGCGGGGGACGCGAACACCGGGGAGCTGTTTTTT,CASRASSLAGDANTGELFF
TRBD1,TRBV20-1,few,TRBJ2-3,TGCAGTGCTAGAGATCGACAGGGGGGTCCATACACAGATACGCAGTATTTT,CSARDRQGGPYTDTQYF
.,TRBV19,.,TRBJ2-1,TGTGCCAGTACGGAGGGGACAGTCCAGAATTACAATGAGCAGTTCTTC,CASTEGTVQNYNEQFF
.,TRBV29-1,few,TRBJ2-1,TGCAGCGTTGAACGCACTCTTTACAATGAGCAGTTCTTC,CSVERTLYNEQFF
.,TRBV5-1,many,TRBJ2-2,TGCGCCAGCAGCCCAGGAACCGTTAACACCGGGGAGCTGTTTTTT,CASSPGTVNTGELFF
TRBD1,TRBV5-1,few,TRBJ1-2,TGCGCCAGCAGCGATGAAAATCAGGGGGTGGGCTACACCTTC,CASSDENQGVGYTF
.,TRBV12-3/TRBV12-4,few,TRBJ2-2,TGTGCCAGCACTACTTTTCTTAACACCGGGGAGCTGTTTTTT,CASTTFLNTGELFF
.,TRBV20-1,few,TRBJ2-3,TGCAGTGCTGATTCCCCCTTCGGCACAGATACGCAGTATTTT,CSADSPFGTDTQYF
.,TRBV7-8,.,TRBJ1-5,TGTGCCAGCAGCCCCGTGAGACACGAAAATCAGCCCCAGCATTTT,CASSPVRHENQPQHF
.,TRBV29-1,few,TRBJ2-5,TGCAGCGTTGAAGCCGGCTCCGGGGCGACCCAGTACTTC,CSVEAGSGATQYF
TRBD2,TRBV20-1,few,TRBJ2-1,TGCAGTGCTAGCGGGCTAGCGGGGGGGCCTAGCTCCTACAATGAGCAGTTCTTC,CSASGLAGGPSSYNEQFF
.,TRBV20-1,few,TRBJ2-3,TGCAGTGCTAGGACCCCCGGCACAGATACGCAGTATTTT,CSARTPGTDTQYF
.,TRBV20-1,.,TRBJ2-3,TGCAGTGCCCCAGGGGGGGCGAAGGATACGCAGTATTTT,CSAPGGAKDTQYF
.,TRBV2,few,TRBJ2-5,TGTGCCAGCAGTGAATTGGAGCAAGAGACCCAGTACTTC,CASSELEQETQYF
.,TRBV24-1,.,TRBJ2-3,TGTGCCACCAGTGCCTCGAGGGACAGCACAGATACGCAGTATTTT,CATSASRDSTDTQYF
.,TRBV12-3/TRBV12-4,.,TRBJ1-1,TGTGCCAGCAGCGAAACTAGGAATGAAGCTTTCTTT,CASSETRNEAFF
.,TRBV20-1,.,TRBJ1-6,TGCAGTGCCATGGACAGCCGATATAATTCACCCCTCCACTTT,CSAMDSRYNSPLHF
TRBD2,TRBV11-3,.,TRBJ2-1,TGTGCCAGCAGCTCCCCCTCTAGCGGGGGCCACAATGAGCAGTTCTTC,CASSSPSSGGHNEQFF
.,TRBV28,.,TRBJ1-2,TGTGCCAGCGGGGAGCAGGGTCGTTTCTATGGCTACACCTTC,CASGEQGRFYGYTF
TRBD1,TRBV2,few,TRBJ1-6,TGTGCCAGCAGTGTAGCAAGACAGGGGAATTCACCCCTCCACTTT,CASSVARQGNSPLHF
TRBD1,TRBV7-2,few,TRBJ2-5,TGTGCCAGCAGCTTCCAGACAGGGGCGGGGGAGACCCAGTACTTC,CASSFQTGAGETQYF
.,TRBV4-1,many,TRBJ2-3,TGCGCCAGCAGCCAAGAGGCCCCACCCCGCGTCTCCGATACGCAGTATTTT,CASSQEAPPRVSDTQYF
.,TRBV2,few,TRBJ1-5,TGTGCCGGAAGACCGAGCAGCAATCAGCCCCAGCATTTT,CAGRPSSNQPQHF
TRBD1,TRBV28,few,TRBJ2-3,TGTGCCAGCAGTTTACCGACAGGGTACACAGATACGCAGTATTTT,CASSLPTGYTDTQYF
TRBD2,TRBV4-1,few,TRBJ2-5,TGCGCCAGCAGCCGAGCAGGGAGGGACCAGTACTTC,CASSRAGRDQYF
.,TRBV5-4,few,TRBJ1-1,TGTGCCAGCAGCCGAAGGGGGGAGGACACTGAAGCTTTCTTT,CASSRRGEDTEAFF
.,TRBV4-3,.,TRBJ2-5,TGCGCCAGCAGCCAAGTGAGAAGCCAAGAGACCCAGTACTTC,CASSQVRSQETQYF